The 28 T cell receptor beta chains below were found in one sample sequenced in a study of T cells in narcolepsy. Sequenced by immunoSEQ multiplex PCR; TCRdb stores in-frame clones only, minus some. The data show roughly 40,000 clones, about 85% seen once. The material sequenced was CD45RA- memory CD4+ T cells from PBMCs. Receptor source: a human donor with narcolepsy.

V usage is TRBV4-1 and J usage is TRBJ2-7, with 8 bases identical to TRBD1. The CDR3 extends over 14 amino acids. Germline CDR1 reads MGHRA; CDR2 reads YSYEKL. J was trimmed by 2 bases and V by 4 bases; bases with no gene match: 4. CDR3 region: CASSLRGLPYEQYF. In DNA, the CDR3 is TGCGCCAGCAGCCTCAGGGGGCTCCCCTACGAGCAGTACTTC.

The chain employs TRBV11-2 and TRBJ1-3; D ambiguous. Trimming cost V 1 base and J 10 bases, with 11 bases left between them. Germline lookup yields CDR1 SGHAT and CDR2 FQNNGV. This CDR3 contains 13 residues. CDR3 sequence reads: CASSLALAGTIYF. The CDR3 DNA sequence: TGTGCCAGCAGCTTAGCTTTGGCCGGGACCATATATTTT.

The chain couples TRBV7-3 to TRBJ2-7; D tentatively fits TRBD1 or TRBD2 (6 bases each). V lost 1 base, J lost 3 bases, and 10 bases lay in between. Germline V CDR1 and CDR2: SGHTA, FQGTGA. The CDR3 loop spans 14 amino acids. CDR3 region: CASSLKGGGYEQYF. CDR3 DNA sequence: TGTGCCAGCAGCTTAAAAGGAGGGGGCTACGAGCAGTACTTC.

The V call is TRBV2, the J call TRBJ2-7; TRBD1 aligns across 10 bases. The V gene end was trimmed by 4 bases and the J gene end by 3 bases; junction bases not matched to a gene: 6. From germline, CDR1 is SNHLY and CDR2 FYNNEI. This CDR3 spans 15 amino acids. CDR3 nucleotide sequence: TGTGCCAGCAGTGCCGGACAGGGGGTGCGCTACGAGCAGTACTTC. Translation: CASSAGQGVRYEQYF.

The rearrangement uses TRBV15 and TRBJ2-5; unclear D gene. V lost 0 bases and J 5 bases, leaving 7 bases between the germline ends. This CDR3 has 13 amino acids. From germline, CDR1 is LNHNV and CDR2 YYDKDF (reference sequence). CDR3 in amino acids: CATSRERSETQYF. The CDR3 DNA sequence: TGTGCCACCAGCAGAGAACGGTCGGAGACCCAGTACTTC.

The rearrangement joins TRBV29-1 to TRBJ1-1; D not certain. There are 14 residues in the CDR3. The V end was cut by 4 bases, the J end by 0 bases, with 12 bases between. Germline lookup yields CDR1 SQVTM and CDR2 ANQGSEA. The CDR3 sequence: CSVVVRVLNTEAFF. DNA for the CDR3: TGCAGCGTTGTGGTCCGCGTCCTGAACACTGAAGCTTTCTTT. The full variable domain, rest sourced from reference TRBV29-1 and TRBJ1-1, is SAVISQKPSRDICQRGTSLTIQCQVDSQVTMMFWYRQQPGQSLTLIATANQGSEATYESGFVIDKFPISRPNLTFSTLTVSNMSPEDSSIYLCSVVVRVLNTEAFFGQGTRLTVV.

V is TRBV6-5 and J is TRBJ1-2, with TRBD1 as a possible D gene (5 bases). In germline, CDR1 is MNHEY, CDR2 SVGAGI. The CDR3 has 12 amino acids. The V gene lost 9 bases and the J gene lost 2 bases, with 10 bases spanning the gap. This CDR3 is CASRGGNYGYTF. In DNA, the CDR3 is TGTGCCAGTAGGGGCGGCAACTATGGCTACACCTTC.

The rearrangement uses TRBV7-9 and TRBJ1-4; no reliable D call. This CDR3 has 13 residues. The V end lost 5 bases, the J end lost 8 bases, and 12 bases lay between the germline ends. Germline V gives CDR1 SEHNR, CDR2 FQNEAQ (reference sequence). This chain's CDR3 is CASSPSLGEKLFF. The CDR3 DNA is TGTGCCAGCAGCCCATCCCTGGGGGAAAAACTGTTTTTT.

Details on this clone: Different DNA sequences within this sample yield the same CDR3. This sequence joins TRBV2 and TRBJ1-2; possible D gene TRBD1, 5 bases. The CDR3 spans 12 residues. Trimming took 4 bases from V and 8 from J, leaving 11 bases between them. Germline lookup yields CDR1 SNHLY and CDR2 FYNNEI. CDR3 DNA sequence: TGTGCCAGCAGTGGCAGGGTATACGGCTACACCTTC. It translates to CASSGRVYGYTF.

This clone showed up just once. CDR3 DNA sequence: TGCGCCACCCGGTGGCTTCCCCAGCATTTT. This translates into CATRWLPQHF. This chain joins TRBV5-1 and TRBJ1-5; D uncertain. V was pared by 9 bases and J by 10 bases, with 11 bases between. CDR1 SGHRS and CDR2 YFSETQ come from the germline V gene. This CDR3 is 10 amino acids long.

The chain joins TRBV28 to TRBJ1-1; possibly TRBD1 for D (6 bases). CDR3 length equals 14 residues. CDR1 and CDR2 from the germline V gene are MDHEN and SYDVKM. V shed 5 bases and J shed 4 bases, with 14 bases lying between them. The CDR3 loop is CASSGSRGSTEAFF. The CDR3 nucleotides read TGTGCCAGCAGTGGCAGCAGGGGATCCACTGAAGCTTTCTTT.

The rearrangement joins TRBV9 to TRBJ2-5; a possible D gene is TRBD2 (6 bases). This CDR3 spans 16 amino acids. CDR1 is SGDLS, CDR2 YYNGEE, per germline. V was trimmed by 0 bases and J by 6 bases, leaving 18 bases between them. CDR3 DNA sequence: TGTGCCAGCAGCGTAGGGGGGACTGCCCCAGGGAAGACCCAGTACTTC. Amino acid sequence: CASSVGGTAPGKTQYF.

The DNA for the CDR3 is TGTGCCAGCAAAAGGGAAGCAGATACGCAGTATTTT. It yields the protein CASKREADTQYF. V usage is TRBV2 and J usage is TRBJ2-3, with unresolved D. The CDR3 loop spans 12 amino acids. Germline CDR1 is SNHLY and CDR2 is FYNNEI. The germline V and J ends were trimmed by 7 bases and 4 bases, with 9 bases remaining between them.

The chain uses TRBV29-1 and TRBJ2-1; 9 nucleotides agree with TRBD2. The germline CDR1 and CDR2 sequences are SQVTM and ANQGSEA. The junction had 5 bases not matched to a gene; V was cut back by 5 bases and J by 3 bases. CDR3 length equals 14 residues. The CDR3 nucleotides read TGCAGCGTTAAGGAGCGGGGGGTCTACAATGAGCAGTTCTTC. This sequence encodes CSVKERGVYNEQFF.

The chain couples TRBV12-5 to TRBJ1-1; unclear D gene. The length of the CDR3 is 15 residues. Trimming took off 7 bases at V and 1 base at J, with 16 bases between the two ends. CDR1 is LGHNT and CDR2 is FRNRAP in the germline V gene. CDR3 residues: CASAPRRGGNTEAFF. The CDR3 DNA reads as TGTGCTAGTGCCCCCCGGCGGGGAGGGAACACTGAAGCTTTCTTT.

The table lists this clone with a few counts. The chain uses TRBV15 and TRBJ2-7; D gene ambiguous. Germline V CDR1 and CDR2: LNHNV, YYDKDF (reference sequence). V lost 3 bases and J lost 2, with 14 bases in between. The length of the CDR3 is 15 residues. CDR3 loop: CATSRQRKGTYEQYF. In nucleotides, the CDR3 is TGTGCCACCAGCAGGCAAAGGAAAGGGACCTACGAGCAGTACTTC.

V gene TRBV4-3 combines with J gene TRBJ2-7; TRBD1 or TRBD2 may be the D gene (8 bases each). This CDR3 is 15 amino acids long. Germline CDR1 is LGHNA and CDR2 is YSLEER. V was cut by 4 bases and J by 5 bases, with 18 bases left in between. CDR3 nucleotides: TGCGCCAGCAGCCCGGGAGGGACAGGTTTGCACGAGCAGTACTTC. This codes for CASSPGGTGLHEQYF.

This sequence joins TRBV2 and TRBJ1-1, with D perhaps matching TRBD1 (5 bases). This CDR3 is 15 amino acids long. Per the germline V gene, CDR1 is SNHLY and CDR2 is FYNNEI. V lost 3 bases, J lost 6 bases, and 17 bases lay in between. This chain's CDR3 is CASSDGPGRLSEAFF. The CDR3 DNA reads as TGTGCCAGCAGTGACGGCCCGGGACGGCTCTCTGAAGCTTTCTTT.

The chain links TRBV28 to TRBJ2-5, with D unresolved. The germline V and J ends were trimmed by 3 bases and 2 bases, with 10 bases remaining between them. CDR1 and CDR2 from the germline V gene are MDHEN and SYDVKM. The CDR3 consists of 14 residues. CDR3 region: CASSLWASQETQYF. In nucleotides, the CDR3 is TGTGCCAGCAGTTTGTGGGCTTCTCAAGAGACCCAGTACTTC.

CDR3 bases: TGTGCCAGCGGCCTGACGGGAGATACGCAGTATTTT. Translating gives CASGLTGDTQYF. The chain combines TRBV6-6 with TRBJ2-3; no clear D gene. V gave up 8 bases and J gave up 5 bases, with 11 bases separating them. Per the germline V gene, CDR1 is MNHNY and CDR2 is SVGAGI (reference sequence). CDR3 size: 12 residues.

The chain joins TRBV27 to TRBJ1-1, with D possibly TRBD1 on 6 matching bases. The length of the CDR3 is 15 residues. CDR1 is MNHEY and CDR2 is SMNVEV in the germline V gene (reference sequence). V was cut by 4 bases and J by 4 bases, with 16 bases left in between. DNA for the CDR3: TGTGCCAGCAGTTCATACGGGGGCAGGACCACTGAAGCTTTCTTT. Protein: CASSSYGGRTTEAFF.

This chain links TRBV20-1 with TRBJ2-5; unclear D gene. Trimming removed 5 bases at V and 6 bases at J, with 10 bases between. The CDR3 extends over 11 amino acids. Germline CDR1 DFQATT, CDR2 SNEGSKA (reference sequence). Here the CDR3 reads CSAHARKTQYF. In DNA, the CDR3 is TGCAGTGCTCACGCAAGGAAGACCCAGTACTTC.

This chain uses TRBV2 with TRBJ1-5, with D uncertain. This CDR3 region has 15 residues. The V end was cut by 5 bases, the J end by 3 bases, with 14 bases between. CDR1 is SNHLY and CDR2 is FYNNEI in the germline V gene. CDR3 coding DNA: TGTGCCAGCAGTCAGGACTCCGTGCCCAATCAGCCCCAGCATTTT. Its translation: CASSQDSVPNQPQHF.

This chain connects TRBV30 to TRBJ1-5; no definite D call. V lost 4 bases and J lost 6, with 13 bases in between. The CDR3 is 13 residues long. Germline V gene sequence: CDR1 GTSNPN, CDR2 SVGIG (reference sequence). The CDR3 reads CAWTGSPSQPQHF. CDR3 DNA sequence: TGTGCCTGGACGGGGTCCCCAAGTCAGCCCCAGCATTTT.

The table lists this clone with a few counts. The rearrangement uses TRBV10-3 and TRBJ1-3; TRBD1 agrees at 7 bases. Germline loops: CDR1 ENHRY, CDR2 SYGVKD. V lost 6 bases, J lost 2 bases, and 7 bases stayed unmatched. The CDR3 runs to 15 residues. The CDR3 DNA reads TGTGCCATCAGGACAGACAGGGTACCTGGAAACACCATATATTTT. This encodes CAIRTDRVPGNTIYF.

The CDR3 spells CASSVGDRVPIYF. Here the CDR3 DNA reads TGTGCCAGCAGCGTAGGGGATAGGGTACCCATATATTTT. The rearrangement uses TRBV9 and TRBJ1-3, with D uncertain. Germline V CDR1 and CDR2: SGDLS, YYNGEE. This CDR3 spans 13 amino acids. The ends were cut back, 0 bases at V and 11 bases at J, with 12 bases in the middle.

This chain uses TRBV10-3 with TRBJ2-3; 7 bases line up with TRBD2. V lost 7 bases to trimming and J lost 2 bases; unmatched junction nucleotides: 9. Germline V gene sequence: CDR1 ENHRY, CDR2 SYGVKD. The CDR3 is 15 residues long. In nucleotides, the CDR3 is TGTGCCATCACCGAGGAACTAGCGTTCACAGATACGCAGTATTTT. Its protein is CAITEELAFTDTQYF.

A few counts support this clone. V gene TRBV6-5 combines with J gene TRBJ2-4; D is unclear. This CDR3 has 13 amino acids. Germline V gene sequence: CDR1 MNHEY, CDR2 SVGAGI. Trimming left V 2 bases short and J 7 bases short, with 9 bases between. The CDR3 region is CASSYGGDNIQYF. The CDR3 DNA sequence: TGTGCCAGCAGTTACGGCGGAGACAACATTCAGTACTTC.